This T cell receptor (beta chain) derives from a study of T cells expressing NK-cell markers (dated by TCRdb to the early 2020s). A note on the overall study: In sorted CD3+CD56+NKG2C+, CD3+CD56+NKG2C- and CD3+CD56-NKG2C+ T-cell subsets from several donors, TCR beta-chain repertoires were profiled. Among the eight sequenced donors, seven were HCMV-seropositive and one was HCMV-seronegative. The eight sequenced donors were randomly selected healthy volunteers, three men and five women. Libraries were sequenced as 2 x 150 bp reads on Illumina HiSeq 2000/2500, MiSeq or NextSeq.

The research as a whole found: Whether the expanded NKG2C-expressing T cell clones were specific for HCMV antigens remained unclear. In several donors, the dominant CD3+CD56+NKG2C+ clonotypes were found to rank among the top 10 CD8+ clonotypes and to make up about 1.0-7.5% of CD8+ T cells. Those dominant clonotypes were again the most abundant among CD3+CD56-NKG2C+ cells in four donors, at about 25-60.1%.

Notes on this clonotype: There is no known antigen for this receptor.

CDR1 and CDR2 are read off the germline V gene (reference sequence) as LGHDT and YNNKEL. The CDR3 runs 17 amino acids, cysteine and phenylalanine included. No DNA accompanies this entry. To determine HCMV serostatus, a commercial ELISA kit was used to detect HCMV-specific IgG in serum. Ficoll density gradient centrifugation was used to isolate peripheral blood mononuclear cells from blood. Instrument on record: Illumina HiSeq 2000. TCR beta cDNA libraries were prepared using 5'RACE template switching, which introduced a universal primer site and unique molecular identifiers. Synthesis of cDNA was primed from the TCR beta constant segment and was followed by two consecutive PCR amplification steps. The source study handled its data this way. Reads were demultiplexed and grouped by UMI with MIGEC, and clonotypes were assembled and quantified with MiTCR. To remove erroneous sequences, TCR cDNA sequences were retained only when supported by two or more reads. The tcR package was used for downstream repertoire analysis, and clonotypes were matched between fractions using CDR3 nucleotide sequence together with V segment. VDJmatch was used to annotate antigen specificity against VDJdb, with one amino acid substitution allowed in CDR3. Through TCRdb reprocessing, the reads give one entry per CDR3 protein sequence; DNA is omitted. These V and J calls originate from TCRdb's pipeline instead of the authors' own analysis. The sample's clone listing holds 350,000 to 500,000 distinct CDR3 sequences. The ten largest account for less than 7.5% of the sample.

This TCR was recovered from a woman between 18 and 69 years old in good health. Sequenced input: blood T cells: a sorted CD56 or NKG2C T cell subset, CD4+ or CD8+ T cells, or bulk PBMC T cells (not recorded which). Here the chain combines TRBV3-1 and TRBJ2-2; the TRBD1 assignment by TCRdb is unverifiable without DNA. The CDR3: CASSHLTTGLNTGELFF.